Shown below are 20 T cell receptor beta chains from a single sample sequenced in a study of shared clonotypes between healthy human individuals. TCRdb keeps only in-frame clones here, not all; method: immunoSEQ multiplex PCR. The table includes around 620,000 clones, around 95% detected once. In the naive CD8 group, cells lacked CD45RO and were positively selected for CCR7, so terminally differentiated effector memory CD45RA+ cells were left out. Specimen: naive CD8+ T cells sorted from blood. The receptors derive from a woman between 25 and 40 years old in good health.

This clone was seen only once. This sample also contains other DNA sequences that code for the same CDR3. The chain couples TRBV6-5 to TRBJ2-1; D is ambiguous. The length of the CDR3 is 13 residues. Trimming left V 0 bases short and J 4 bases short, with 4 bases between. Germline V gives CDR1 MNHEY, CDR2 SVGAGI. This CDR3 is CASSYSQYNEQFF. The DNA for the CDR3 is TGTGCCAGCAGTTACTCGCAATACAATGAGCAGTTCTTC.

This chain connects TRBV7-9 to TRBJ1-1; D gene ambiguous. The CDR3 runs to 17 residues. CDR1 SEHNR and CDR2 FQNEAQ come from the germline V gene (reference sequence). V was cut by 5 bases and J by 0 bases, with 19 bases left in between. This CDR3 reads CASSRPGIGSMNTEAFF. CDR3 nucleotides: TGTGCCAGCAGCCGTCCCGGGATTGGGAGCATGAACACTGAAGCTTTCTTT.

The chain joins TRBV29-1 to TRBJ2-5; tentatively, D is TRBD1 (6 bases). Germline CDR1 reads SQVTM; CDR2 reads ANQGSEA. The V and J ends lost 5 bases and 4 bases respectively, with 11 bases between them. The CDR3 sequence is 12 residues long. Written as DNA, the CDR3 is TGCAGCGTTTGGACAGAGGGAGAGACCCAGTACTTC. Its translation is CSVWTEGETQYF.

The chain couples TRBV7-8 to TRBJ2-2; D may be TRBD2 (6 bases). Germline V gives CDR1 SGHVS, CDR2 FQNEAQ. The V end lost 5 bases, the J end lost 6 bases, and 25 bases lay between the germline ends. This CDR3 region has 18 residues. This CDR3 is CASSPNKYSGLTAGELFF. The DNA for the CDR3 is TGTGCCAGCAGCCCCAATAAATATAGCGGACTTACGGCCGGGGAGCTGTTTTTT.

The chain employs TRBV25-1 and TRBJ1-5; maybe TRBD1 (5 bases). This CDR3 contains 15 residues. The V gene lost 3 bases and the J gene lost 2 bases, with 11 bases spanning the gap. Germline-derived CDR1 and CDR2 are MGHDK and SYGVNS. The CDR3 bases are TGTGCCAGCAGTGAGGGGGGTAGGGGCAATCAGCCCCAGCATTTT. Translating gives CASSEGGRGNQPQHF. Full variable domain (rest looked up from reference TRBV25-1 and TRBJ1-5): EADIYQTPRYLVIGTGKKITLECSQTMGHDKMYWYQQDPGMELHLIHYSYGVNSTEKGDLSSESTVSRIRTEHFPLTLESARPSHTSQYLCASSEGGRGNQPQHFGDGTRLSIL.

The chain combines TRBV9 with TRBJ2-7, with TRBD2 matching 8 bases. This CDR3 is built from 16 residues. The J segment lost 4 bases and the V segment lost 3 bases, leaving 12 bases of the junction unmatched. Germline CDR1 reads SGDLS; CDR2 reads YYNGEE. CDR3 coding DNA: TGTGCCAGCAGCGAAACTACTAGCGGAGCTTTTTACGAGCAGTACTTC. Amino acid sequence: CASSETTSGAFYEQYF.

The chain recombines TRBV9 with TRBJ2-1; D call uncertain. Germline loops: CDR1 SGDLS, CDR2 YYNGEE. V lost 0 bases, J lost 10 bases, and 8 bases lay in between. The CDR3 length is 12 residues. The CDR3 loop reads CASSVDTGEQFF. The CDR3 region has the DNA TGTGCCAGCAGCGTAGACACTGGGGAGCAGTTCTTC.

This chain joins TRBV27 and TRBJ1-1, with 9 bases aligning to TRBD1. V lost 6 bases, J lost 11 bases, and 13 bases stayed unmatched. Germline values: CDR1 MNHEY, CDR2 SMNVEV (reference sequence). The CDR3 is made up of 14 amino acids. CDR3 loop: CASREQGAKWYAFF. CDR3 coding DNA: TGTGCCAGCAGGGAACAGGGGGCAAAGTGGTACGCTTTCTTT.

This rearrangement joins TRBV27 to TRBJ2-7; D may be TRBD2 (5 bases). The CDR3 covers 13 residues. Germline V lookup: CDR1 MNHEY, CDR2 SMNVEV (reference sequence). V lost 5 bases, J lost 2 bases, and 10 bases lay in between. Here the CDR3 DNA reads TGTGCCAGCAGTCCGACACTAGCCTACGAGCAGTACTTC. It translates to CASSPTLAYEQYF.

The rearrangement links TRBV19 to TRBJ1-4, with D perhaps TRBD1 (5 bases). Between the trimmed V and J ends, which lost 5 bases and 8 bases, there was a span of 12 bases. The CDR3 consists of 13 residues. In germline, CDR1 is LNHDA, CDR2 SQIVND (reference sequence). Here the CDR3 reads CASSSGLHEKLFF. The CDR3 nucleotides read TGTGCCAGTAGTTCGGGGCTACACGAAAAACTGTTTTTT. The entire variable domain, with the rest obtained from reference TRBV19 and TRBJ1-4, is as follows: DGGITQSPKYLFRKEGQNVTLSCEQNLNHDAMYWYRQDPGQGLRLIYYSQIVNDFQKGDIAEGYSVSREKKESFPLTVTSAQKNPTAFYLCASSSGLHEKLFFGSGTQLSVL.

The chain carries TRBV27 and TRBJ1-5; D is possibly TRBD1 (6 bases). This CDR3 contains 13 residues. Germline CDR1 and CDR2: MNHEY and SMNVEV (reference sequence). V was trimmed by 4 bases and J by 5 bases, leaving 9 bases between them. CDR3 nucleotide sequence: TGTGCCAGCAGTTCTACAGGGCATCAGCCCCAGCATTTT. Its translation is CASSSTGHQPQHF.

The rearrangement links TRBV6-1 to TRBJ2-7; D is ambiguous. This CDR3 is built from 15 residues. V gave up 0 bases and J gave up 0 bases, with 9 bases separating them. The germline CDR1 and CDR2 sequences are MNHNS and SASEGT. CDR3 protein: CASSEARGVSYEQYF. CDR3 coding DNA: TGTGCCAGCAGTGAAGCGAGAGGCGTCTCCTACGAGCAGTACTTC.

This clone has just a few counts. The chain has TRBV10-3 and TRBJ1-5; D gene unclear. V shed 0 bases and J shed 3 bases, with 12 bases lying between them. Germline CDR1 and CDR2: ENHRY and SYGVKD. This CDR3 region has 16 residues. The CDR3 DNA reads TGTGCCATCAGTGAGTCAGCGGTCACGCACAATCAGCCCCAGCATTTT. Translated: CAISESAVTHNQPQHF.

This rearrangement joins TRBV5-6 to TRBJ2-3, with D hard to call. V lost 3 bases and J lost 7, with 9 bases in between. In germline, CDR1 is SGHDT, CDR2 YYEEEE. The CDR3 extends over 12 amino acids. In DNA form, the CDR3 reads TGTGCCAGCAGCTCGTACCCCAATACGCAGTATTTT. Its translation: CASSSYPNTQYF.

CDR3 DNA sequence: TGTGCCTGGAGGGACACCGATGGCTACACCTTC. Translated: CAWRDTDGYTF. The rearrangement uses TRBV30 and TRBJ1-2; maybe TRBD1 (5 bases). Germline V gene data show CDR1 as GTSNPN and CDR2 as SVGIG (reference sequence). The CDR3 is 11 residues long. V lost 3 bases to trimming and J lost 6 bases, with 8 bases between them.

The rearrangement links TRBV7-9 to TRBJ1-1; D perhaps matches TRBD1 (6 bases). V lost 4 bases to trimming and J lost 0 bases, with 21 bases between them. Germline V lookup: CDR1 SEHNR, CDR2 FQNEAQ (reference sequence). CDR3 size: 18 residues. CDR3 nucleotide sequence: TGTGCCAGCAGCTCCCCGACTGGGGGGCCACTCATGAACACTGAAGCTTTCTTT. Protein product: CASSSPTGGPLMNTEAFF.

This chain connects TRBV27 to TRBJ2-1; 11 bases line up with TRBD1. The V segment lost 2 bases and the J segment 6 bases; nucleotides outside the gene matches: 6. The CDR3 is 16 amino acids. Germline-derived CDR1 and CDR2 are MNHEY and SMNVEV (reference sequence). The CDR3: CASSLLLGQGANEQFF. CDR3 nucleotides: TGTGCCAGCAGTTTACTATTAGGACAGGGGGCCAATGAGCAGTTCTTC.

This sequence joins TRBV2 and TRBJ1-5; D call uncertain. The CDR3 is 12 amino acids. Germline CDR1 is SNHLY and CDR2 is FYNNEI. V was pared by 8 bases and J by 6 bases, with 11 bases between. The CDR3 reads CASDLGGQPQHF. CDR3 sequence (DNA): TGTGCCAGCGATTTGGGAGGTCAGCCCCAGCATTTT.

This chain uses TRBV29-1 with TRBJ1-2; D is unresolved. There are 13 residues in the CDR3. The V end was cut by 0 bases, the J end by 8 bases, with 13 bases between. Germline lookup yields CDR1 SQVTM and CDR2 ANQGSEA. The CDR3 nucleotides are TGCAGCGTTGAAGATCTGGGTGTTGGCGGCTACACCTTC. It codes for CSVEDLGVGGYTF.

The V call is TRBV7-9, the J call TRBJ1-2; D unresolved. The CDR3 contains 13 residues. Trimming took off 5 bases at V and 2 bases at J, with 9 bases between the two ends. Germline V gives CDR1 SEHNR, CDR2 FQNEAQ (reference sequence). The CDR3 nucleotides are TGTGCCAGCAGCGGGGAAGGGAACTATGGCTACACCTTC. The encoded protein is CASSGEGNYGYTF.